A selection of T cell receptor beta chains follows, all from one sample in a study of cytomegalovirus exposure and HLA in healthy donors. Only in-frame clones appear in the TCRdb table, and some are missing; sequencing was by immunoSEQ multiplex PCR. The data contain about 190,000 clones, approximately 81% of them singletons. Sequenced input: PBMCs. These TCRs come from a boy younger than 18 in good health and CMV-seronegative. Both conserved end residues are part of each CDR3. The D gene is left open where the match is weak. Size is omitted from some rows. Given values are once, few, many or a class for expanded clones.

>.|.|TRBJ2-4|TRBV6-6
TGTGCCAGCACCTTCCTGAGGGGGACCAAAAACATTCAGTACTTC
CASTFLRGTKNIQYF
>.|.|TRBJ2-7|TRBV9
TGTGCCTCCGGGGACGAGCAGTACTTC
CASGDEQYF
>.|.|TRBJ2-7|TRBV5-4
TGTGCCAGCAGCTTGGAACCTAGCTCCTACGAGCAGTACTTC
CASSLEPSSYEQYF
>.|.|TRBJ1-5|TRBV2
TGTGCCAGCAGTAACGACAATGCAGGGGTTCAGCCCCAGCATTTT
CASSNDNAGVQPQHF
>.|.|TRBJ1-4|TRBV29-1
TGCAGCGTTCTTGCGGGTGAAAAACTGTTTTTT
CSVLAGEKLFF
>TRBD2|.|TRBJ2-3|TRBV11-2
TGTGCCAGCAGTAGGGAGCGGGGTATCACAGATACGCAGTATTTT
CASSRERGITDTQYF
>TRBD1|once|TRBJ2-2|TRBV6-6
TGTGCCAGCACCTGGACAGGGTCCGGGGAGCTGTTTTTT
CASTWTGSGELFF
>.|.|TRBJ2-7|TRBV28
TGTGCCAGCAGTTCCTCCTTAGCGGCGCCCTACGAGCAGTACTTC
CASSSSLAAPYEQYF
>.|.|TRBJ2-7|TRBV25-1
TGTGCCAGCAGTGATTCTTACGAGCAGTACTTC
CASSDSYEQYF
>.|.|TRBJ2-1|TRBV7-8
TGTGCCAGCAGCCTGGGGGGTCCTGAATACAATGAGCAGTTCTTC
CASSLGGPEYNEQFF
>TRBD2|.|TRBJ2-2|TRBV30
TGTGCCTGGAGTTTAGCGGGAGGGGAGCTGTTTTTT
CAWSLAGGELFF